This entry lists 28 T cell receptor beta chains sequenced from one sample in a study of human T cells and chemical hapten exposure. TCRdb re-analysed the RACE reads in MiXCR, keeping a single row per CDR3 protein. The sample has 96,000 or so distinct CDR3 sequences, 9% to 9.5% seen once. The time point denotes: patch test 2, 6 weeks after DPC sensitization. Treatment specified: therapeutic diphenylcyclopropenone sensitization with weekly scalp DPC. The sample consisted of whole blood, taken in connection with sensitization to the hapten diphenylcyclopropenone (DPC). Receptor source: a woman between 40 and 55 years old with alopecia areata. Some clones in this sample may be carry-over from other donors' samples.

This clonotype appeared many times. The genes are TRBV6-6 and TRBJ2-2, with 7 nucleotides matching TRBD1. The CDR3 spans 14 residues. CDR1 is MNHNY, CDR2 SVGAGI, per germline (reference sequence). Germline trimming cut 6 bases from V and 4 bases from J; bases unmatched to any gene: 5. In DNA form, the CDR3 reads TGTGCCAGCAGCCAACCAGGGGGCACCGGGGAGCTGTTTTTT. It encodes CASSQPGGTGELFF.

In its sample, this clonotype was seen a few times. The CDR3 loop is CASYRGTGELFF. In DNA form, the CDR3 reads TGTGCCAGTTATCGGGGCACCGGGGAGCTGTTTTTT. The J gene is TRBJ2-2, the V gene TRBV6-2 or TRBV6-3; TRBD2 might be the D (5 bases). Germline CDR1 and CDR2: MNHEY and SVGEGT. The CDR3 sequence is 12 residues long. Trimming cost V 9 bases and J 4 bases, with 9 bases left between them.

At least ten counts were recorded for this clonotype. The genes are TRBV12-3 or TRBV12-4 and TRBJ1-6; TRBD1 matches 8 bases. The CDR3 covers 14 residues. The junction had 2 bases not matched to a gene; V was cut back by 4 bases and J by 6 bases. CDR3 DNA sequence: TGTGCCAGCAGTTCCACAGGGGGTAATTCACCCCTCCACTTT. It encodes CASSSTGGNSPLHF.

The table lists this clonotype with a few counts. The J gene is TRBJ2-1, the V gene TRBV6-6; TRBD2 matches 7 bases. The CDR3 runs to 15 residues. J was trimmed by 3 bases and V by 2 bases; bases with no gene match: 4. Germline V gene sequence: CDR1 MNHNY, CDR2 SVGAGI (reference sequence). The CDR3 loop is CASSYGRGNYNEQFF. In DNA, the CDR3 is TGTGCCAGCAGTTACGGGCGGGGGAACTACAATGAGCAGTTCTTC.

The table lists this clonotype with a few counts. The gene calls are TRBV7-8 and TRBJ2-3; unclear D gene. Germline V lookup: CDR1 SGHVS, CDR2 FQNEAQ. The length of the CDR3 is 13 residues. V was clipped by 1 base and J by 3 bases, with 5 bases between them. The CDR3 sequence: CASSLGSTDTQYF. The CDR3 DNA reads as TGTGCCAGCAGCTTAGGGAGTACAGATACGCAGTATTTT.

This clonotype has at least ten counts. The chain is built from TRBV12-3 or TRBV12-4 and TRBJ2-5; D is undetermined. The CDR3 length is 11 residues. V was clipped by 7 bases and J by 4 bases, with 7 bases between them. This CDR3 reads CASTLGETQYF. For the CDR3, the DNA is TGTGCCAGCACCCTAGGAGAGACCCAGTACTTC.

This clonotype was observed a handful of times. This rearrangement joins TRBV7-6 to TRBJ2-5; no clear D. V was clipped by 5 bases and J by 2 bases, with 18 bases between them. CDR1 is SGHVS and CDR2 is FNYEAQ in the germline V gene. This CDR3 region has 16 residues. The DNA of the CDR3 is TGTGCCAGCAGCCCTGAGGACGTTAGTTGGCAAGAGACCCAGTACTTC. Amino acid sequence: CASSPEDVSWQETQYF.

This clonotype was observed a few times. The V call is TRBV27, the J call TRBJ1-4; maybe TRBD1 (5 bases). Per germline, CDR1 MNHEY and CDR2 SMNVEV (reference sequence). The ends were cut back, 2 bases at V and 3 bases at J, with 10 bases in the middle. This CDR3 has 15 amino acids. CDR3 protein: CASSLGDSPNEKLFF. The CDR3 bases are TGTGCCAGCAGTTTAGGAGACAGCCCTAATGAAAAACTGTTTTTT.

This chain connects TRBV28 to TRBJ1-5; D unclear. The germline V gene has CDR1 MDHEN and CDR2 SYDVKM. The V end lost 5 bases, the J end lost 5 bases, and 7 bases lay between the germline ends. The CDR3 covers 12 residues. The CDR3: CASSPHYQPQHF. CDR3 sequence (DNA): TGTGCCAGCAGTCCTCACTATCAGCCCCAGCATTTT.

This chain connects TRBV24-1 to TRBJ2-3; D uncertain. Trimming removed 9 bases at V and 1 base at J, with 1 base between. Germline loops: CDR1 KGHDR, CDR2 SFDVKD. The CDR3 is made up of 10 amino acids. The CDR3 loop is CATGTDTQYF. Here the CDR3 DNA reads TGTGCCACCGGCACAGATACGCAGTATTTT.

This rearrangement joins TRBV7-8 to TRBJ2-7; tentatively, D is TRBD1 or TRBD2 (5 bases each). Germline V lookup: CDR1 SGHVS, CDR2 FQNEAQ. Deletions cut 4 bases from V and 2 bases from J, with 18 bases between. This CDR3 is 16 amino acids long. The CDR3 region is CASSSVAGTATYEQYF. The CDR3 DNA reads as TGTGCCAGCAGCTCAGTCGCCGGGACGGCGACCTACGAGCAGTACTTC.

In its sample, this clonotype was seen many times. This chain uses TRBV28 with TRBJ1-1; 7 nucleotides align to TRBD1. This CDR3 is 15 amino acids long. Germline V CDR1 and CDR2: MDHEN, SYDVKM. V lost 4 bases, J lost 0 bases, and 5 bases stayed unmatched. CDR3: CASSYRGRMNTEAFF. CDR3 nucleotides: TGTGCCAGCAGTTACAGGGGCCGCATGAACACTGAAGCTTTCTTT.

The table lists this clonotype with many counts. The chain links TRBV7-2 to TRBJ2-3; TRBD2 might be the D (5 bases). V was pared by 4 bases and J by 1 base, with 18 bases between. The germline gives CDR1 SGHTA, CDR2 FQGNSA. The CDR3 sequence is 17 residues long. The CDR3 spells CASSSTPALSGTDTQYF. The CDR3 DNA follows: TGTGCCAGCAGCTCAACACCCGCCCTTAGCGGCACAGATACGCAGTATTTT.

This clonotype has just a few counts. The chain couples TRBV6-5 to TRBJ2-3; TRBD2 matches 9 bases. Germline V lookup: CDR1 MNHEY, CDR2 SVGAGI. This CDR3 comprises 15 residues. J lost 4 bases, V lost 4 bases, and 6 bases had no gene match. DNA for the CDR3: TGTGCCAGCAGTTGGATCCCTAGCGGGGCAGATACGCAGTATTTT. It encodes CASSWIPSGADTQYF.

The gene calls are TRBV3-1 and TRBJ2-1; tentatively, D is TRBD2 (5 bases). Per the germline V gene, CDR1 is LGHDT and CDR2 is YNNKEL (reference sequence). Trimming left V 1 base short and J 3 bases short, with 16 bases between. The CDR3 consists of 17 residues. CDR3 amino acids: CASSQVKQRRFYNEQFF. For the CDR3, the DNA is TGTGCCAGCAGCCAAGTAAAGCAGCGGCGTTTCTACAATGAGCAGTTCTTC.

This clonotype was recorded a few times. This chain connects TRBV29-1 to TRBJ1-2; D is undetermined. The germline CDR1 and CDR2 sequences are SQVTM and ANQGSEA. Between the trimmed V and J ends, which lost 4 bases and 7 bases, there was a span of 19 bases. The CDR3 totals 14 residues. The CDR3 protein is CSVAGQLDSLGYTF. The CDR3 DNA reads TGCAGCGTTGCTGGTCAATTAGACTCCCTTGGCTACACCTTC.

This clonotype has a count of ten or more. CDR3 sequence reads: CASSPARGETQYF. CDR3 nucleotide sequence: TGTGCCAGCAGTCCCGCCCGTGGGGAGACCCAGTACTTC. This sequence joins TRBV27 and TRBJ2-5, with unresolved D. V gave up 5 bases and J gave up 5 bases, with 12 bases separating them. This CDR3 region has 13 residues. Germline lookup yields CDR1 MNHEY and CDR2 SMNVEV (reference sequence).

In its sample, this clonotype was seen a few times. This chain uses TRBV25-1 with TRBJ1-3, with unresolved D. CDR3 length: 13 residues. CDR1 MGHDK and CDR2 SYGVNS come from the germline V gene. Trimming stripped 7 bases from V and 0 bases from J, with 7 bases between. CDR3 residues: CASTDNSGNTIYF. The CDR3 coding sequence is TGTGCCAGCACAGACAACTCTGGAAACACCATATATTTT.

This clonotype was observed many times. The J gene is TRBJ2-7, the V gene TRBV9; 12 positions agree with TRBD2. V lost 3 bases to trimming and J lost 1 base; unmatched junction nucleotides: 2. This CDR3 has 15 residues. Germline CDR1 SGDLS, CDR2 YYNGEE. The CDR3 loop reads CASSAGLAGSYEQYF. In nucleotides, the CDR3 is TGTGCCAGCAGCGCGGGACTAGCGGGTTCCTACGAGCAGTACTTC.

The rearrangement joins TRBV4-3 to TRBJ1-3; D call uncertain. The CDR3 covers 18 residues. Trimming cost V 0 bases and J 0 bases, with 15 bases left between them. CDR1 and CDR2 (germline): LGHNA, YSLEER. The CDR3 here is CASSQDLSVRPSGNTIYF. The CDR3 coding sequence is TGCGCCAGCAGCCAAGATCTATCAGTCCGACCCTCTGGAAACACCATATATTTT.

This clonotype showed up just a few times. Germline is not matched at one junction end, which may reflect a read error. V gene TRBV11-2 combines with J gene TRBJ2-2; 9 nucleotides agree with TRBD1. Germline CDR1 SGHAT, CDR2 FQNNGV. The CDR3 has 13 residues. CDR3 in amino acids: CTPGQGYTGELFF. The CDR3 nucleotides are TGCACTCCGGGACAGGGTTACACCGGGGAGCTGTTTTTT.

The V gene is TRBV14, the J gene TRBJ1-4; 8 bases fit TRBD1. This CDR3 is built from 13 residues. CDR1 SGHDN and CDR2 FVKESK come from the germline V gene. Trimming at V came to 0 bases and at J to 10 bases, leaving 1 base not matched to a gene. The chain's CDR3 is CASSQDRGRKLFF. The CDR3 DNA sequence: TGTGCCAGCAGCCAAGACAGGGGGCGAAAACTGTTTTTT.

The CDR3 nucleotides are TGCAGTGCTGTAGGGACAGCGGGAGGGTTGAACGAGCAGTACTTC. Encoded protein: CSAVGTAGGLNEQYF. The rearrangement joins TRBV20-1 to TRBJ2-7, with 10 bases lining up with TRBD2. CDR3 length equals 15 residues. Germline assignment: CDR1 DFQATT and CDR2 SNEGSKA (reference sequence). V gave up 5 bases and J gave up 5 bases; unmatched junction bases: 12.

This clonotype was picked up many times. The J gene is TRBJ2-5, the V gene TRBV6-2 or TRBV6-3, with 11 bases matching TRBD1. From germline, CDR1 is MNHEY and CDR2 SVGEGT. The CDR3 extends over 16 amino acids. V dropped 2 bases and J dropped 4; count of bases not matched to a gene: 6. CDR3: CASSYLLGTGGETQYF. In DNA form, the CDR3 reads TGTGCCAGCAGTTACCTCCTCGGGACAGGGGGAGAGACCCAGTACTTC.

This clonotype was recorded a few times. This chain uses TRBV28 with TRBJ2-1; D possibly uses TRBD1 or TRBD2 (6 bases each). The CDR3 runs 16 residues. Per germline, CDR1 MDHEN and CDR2 SYDVKM. Trimming cost V 1 base and J 9 bases, with 19 bases left between them. In nucleotides, the CDR3 is TGTGCCAGCAGTTTATTAGTGGCCGGGGGCATCGGTGAGCAGTTCTTC. Its protein is CASSLLVAGGIGEQFF.

This clonotype appeared many times. This chain uses TRBV29-1 with TRBJ1-1; perhaps TRBD1 as D (5 bases). The CDR3 length is 11 residues. Between the trimmed V and J ends, which lost 4 bases and 11 bases, there was a span of 14 bases. Looked up from germline, CDR1 is SQVTM and CDR2 is ANQGSEA. The CDR3 nucleotides are TGCAGCGTTGTGGAGGGGCGGGACGCTTTCTTT. Protein product: CSVVEGRDAFF.

This clonotype was detected many times. The rearrangement uses TRBV5-4 and TRBJ1-1; D ambiguous. The CDR3 extends over 12 amino acids. Germline V CDR1 and CDR2: SGHNT, YYREEE (reference sequence). The germline V and J ends were trimmed by 0 bases and 3 bases, with 3 bases remaining between them. In DNA, the CDR3 is TGTGCCAGCAGCTTGGAGGACACTGAAGCTTTCTTT. Residues: CASSLEDTEAFF.

The sample holds a few counts of this clonotype. The rearrangement joins TRBV29-1 to TRBJ2-5; tentative D call: TRBD1 (5 bases). This CDR3 region has 12 residues. Germline CDR1 and CDR2: SQVTM and ANQGSEA. Trimming left V 7 bases short and J 4 bases short, with 13 bases between. In nucleotides, the CDR3 is TGCAGCGGCAGGGTAGGAGCAGAGACCCAGTACTTC. Encoded protein: CSGRVGAETQYF.